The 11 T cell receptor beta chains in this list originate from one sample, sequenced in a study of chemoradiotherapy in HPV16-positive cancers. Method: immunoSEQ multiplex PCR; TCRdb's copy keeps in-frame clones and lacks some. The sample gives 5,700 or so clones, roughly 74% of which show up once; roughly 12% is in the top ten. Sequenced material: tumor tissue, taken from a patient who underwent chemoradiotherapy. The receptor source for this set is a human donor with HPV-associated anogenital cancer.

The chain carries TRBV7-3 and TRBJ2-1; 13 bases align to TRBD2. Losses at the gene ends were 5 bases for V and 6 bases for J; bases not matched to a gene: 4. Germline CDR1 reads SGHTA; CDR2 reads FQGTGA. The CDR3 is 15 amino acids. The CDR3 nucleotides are TGTGCCAGCAGCCCCCGACTAGCGGGAGGCAATGAGCAGTTCTTC. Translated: CASSPRLAGGNEQFF.

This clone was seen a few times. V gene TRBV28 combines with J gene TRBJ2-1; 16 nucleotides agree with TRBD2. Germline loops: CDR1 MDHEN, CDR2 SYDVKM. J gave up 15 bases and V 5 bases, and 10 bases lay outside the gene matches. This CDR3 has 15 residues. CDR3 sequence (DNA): TGTGCCAGCAGTCTCGGGACTAGCGGGAGGGCGTACGCGTTCTTC. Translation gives CASSLGTSGRAYAFF.

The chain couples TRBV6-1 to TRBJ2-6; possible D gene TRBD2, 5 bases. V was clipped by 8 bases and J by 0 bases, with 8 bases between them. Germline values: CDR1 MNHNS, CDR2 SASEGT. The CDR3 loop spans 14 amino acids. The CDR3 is CASGLASGANVLTF. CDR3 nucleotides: TGTGCCAGCGGACTGGCCTCTGGGGCCAACGTCCTGACTTTC.

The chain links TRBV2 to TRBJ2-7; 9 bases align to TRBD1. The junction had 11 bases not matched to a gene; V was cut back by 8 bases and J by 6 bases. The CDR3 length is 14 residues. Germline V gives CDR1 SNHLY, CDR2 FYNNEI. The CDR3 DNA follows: TGTGCCAGCGGCTCGGGGACAGGGTGGCTCGAGCAGTACTTC. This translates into CASGSGTGWLEQYF.

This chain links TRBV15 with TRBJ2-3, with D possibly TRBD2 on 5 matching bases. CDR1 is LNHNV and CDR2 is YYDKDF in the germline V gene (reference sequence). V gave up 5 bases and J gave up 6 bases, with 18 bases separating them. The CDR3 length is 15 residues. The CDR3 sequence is CATSSNKWEWDTQYF. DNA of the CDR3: TGTGCCACCAGCTCAAACAAGTGGGAGTGGGATACGCAGTATTTT.

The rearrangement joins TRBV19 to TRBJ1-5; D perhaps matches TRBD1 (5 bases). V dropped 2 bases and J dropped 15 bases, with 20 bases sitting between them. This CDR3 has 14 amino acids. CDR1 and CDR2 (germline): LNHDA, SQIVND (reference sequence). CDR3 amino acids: CASSIMGDQSVPHF. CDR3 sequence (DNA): TGTGCCAGTAGTATAATGGGGGACCAATCTGTCCCGCATTTT.

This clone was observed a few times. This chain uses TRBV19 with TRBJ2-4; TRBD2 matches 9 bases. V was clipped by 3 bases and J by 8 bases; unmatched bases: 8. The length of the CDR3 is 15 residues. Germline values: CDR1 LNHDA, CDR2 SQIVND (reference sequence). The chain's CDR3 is CASSITAGGRDIQYF. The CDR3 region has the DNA TGTGCCAGTAGTATTACGGCGGGAGGGAGGGACATTCAGTACTTC.

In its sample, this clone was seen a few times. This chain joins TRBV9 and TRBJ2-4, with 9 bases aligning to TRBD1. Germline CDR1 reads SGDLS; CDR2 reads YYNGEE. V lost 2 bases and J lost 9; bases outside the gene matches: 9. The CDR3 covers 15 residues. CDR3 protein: CASSVDPGQGGIQYF. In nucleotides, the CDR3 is TGTGCCAGCAGCGTCGACCCGGGACAGGGAGGCATTCAGTACTTC. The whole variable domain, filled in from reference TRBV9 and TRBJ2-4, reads DSGVTQTPKHLITATGQRVTLRCSPRSGDLSVYWYQQSLDQGLQFLIQYYNGEERAKGNILERFSAQQFPDLHSELNLSSLELGDSALYFCASSVDPGQGGIQYFGAGTRLSVL.

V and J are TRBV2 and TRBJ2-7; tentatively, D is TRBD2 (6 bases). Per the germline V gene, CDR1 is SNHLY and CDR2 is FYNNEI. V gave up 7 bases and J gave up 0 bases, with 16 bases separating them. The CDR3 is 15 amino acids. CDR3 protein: CASNDGTSSSYEQYF. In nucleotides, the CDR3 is TGTGCCAGCAATGACGGGACTTCGAGCTCCTACGAGCAGTACTTC.

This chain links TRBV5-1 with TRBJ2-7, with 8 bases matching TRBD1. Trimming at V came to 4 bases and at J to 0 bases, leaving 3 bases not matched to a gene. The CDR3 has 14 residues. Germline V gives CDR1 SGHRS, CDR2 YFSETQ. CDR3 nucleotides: TGCGCCAGCAGCGCGGACAGGGTCTCCTACGAGCAGTACTTC. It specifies CASSADRVSYEQYF.

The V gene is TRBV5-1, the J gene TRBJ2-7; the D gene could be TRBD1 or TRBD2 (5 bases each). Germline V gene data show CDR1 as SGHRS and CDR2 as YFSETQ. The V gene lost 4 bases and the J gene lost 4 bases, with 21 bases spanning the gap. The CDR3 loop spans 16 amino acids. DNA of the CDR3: TGCGCCAGCAGCCCGGCCTTAGGGACCGCATTGTACGAGCAGTACTTC. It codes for CASSPALGTALYEQYF.